These 27 T cell receptor beta chains originate from one sample sequenced in a study of molecular identifiers for immune sequencing clone quantification. TCRdb itself ran the PCR reads through MiXCR, one entry per CDR3 protein. The sample holds 10,000 or so distinct CDR3 sequences, about a fifth seen once. The material sequenced was naive CD8+ T cells from blood, with Jurkat cell RNA spiked in. As to subset: FACS-sorted CD8+CD4-CCR7+CD45RA+ naive T cells. The receptors were sampled from a human donor in good health. Some libraries in this study had Jurkat cell RNA spiked in.

This rearrangement joins TRBV5-1 to TRBJ1-1, with D uncertain. V lost 0 bases, J lost 1 base, and 16 bases lay in between. This CDR3 is built from 17 residues. Germline CDR1 SGHRS, CDR2 YFSETQ. The CDR3 nucleotides read TGCGCCAGCAGCTTGGATTTTTTTAGGCAACCGAACACTGAAGCTTTCTTT. Protein sequence: CASSLDFFRQPNTEAFF.

As for this clonotype: A read error may explain this, as a much larger clone is one base away. The rearrangement uses TRBV3-1 and TRBJ2-7; TRBD1 matches at 8 bases. Germline values: CDR1 LGHDT, CDR2 YNNKEL (reference sequence). The length of the CDR3 is 14 residues. DNA of the CDR3: TGTGCCAGCAGCCAAGAGGACAGGGTCTACGAGCAGCACTTC. Residues: CASSQEDRVYEQHF.

The V and J genes are TRBV3-1 and TRBJ2-7, with a weak D call TRBD1 (5 bases). CDR1 LGHDT and CDR2 YNNKEL come from the germline V gene (reference sequence). The CDR3 totals 14 residues. The germline V and J ends were trimmed by 0 bases and 1 base, with 7 bases remaining between them. The CDR3 spells CASSQDAGSYEQYF. The CDR3 nucleotides are TGTGCCAGCAGCCAAGATGCAGGGTCCTACGAGCAGTACTTC.

This clonotype is labeled medium-sized (0.01 to 0.1%). The chain couples TRBV13 to TRBJ1-1, with D perhaps matching TRBD1 (5 bases). Germline loops: CDR1 PRHDT, CDR2 FYEKMQ (reference sequence). This CDR3 spans 15 amino acids. The V gene lost 5 bases and the J gene lost 3 bases, with 16 bases spanning the gap. CDR3 DNA sequence: TGTGCCAGCAGCAGCCATCTGGGGGGAGACACTGAAGCTTTCTTT. It codes for CASSSHLGGDTEAFF.

This clonotype is medium-sized. The V gene is TRBV13, the J gene TRBJ1-1; 7 nucleotides match TRBD1. Looked up from germline, CDR1 is PRHDT and CDR2 is FYEKMQ (reference sequence). CDR3 size: 15 residues. The V gene end was trimmed by 5 bases and the J gene end by 0 bases; junction bases not matched to a gene: 6. This CDR3 reads CASSQGQFLNTEAFF. The CDR3 DNA follows: TGTGCCAGCAGCCAGGGACAGTTCCTGAACACTGAAGCTTTCTTT.

V gene TRBV7-9 combines with J gene TRBJ2-2; D remains unclear. With 5 bases removed from V and 0 bases from J, the gap between germline ends came to 10 bases. Germline CDR1 and CDR2: SEHNR and FQNEAQ (reference sequence). This CDR3 contains 15 residues. Written as DNA, the CDR3 is TGTGCCAGCAGCCTTACAGTCGCGAACACCGGGGAGCTGTTTTTT. Translation: CASSLTVANTGELFF.

Notes on this clonotype: Germline and junction disagree at one end, which may indicate a read error. This chain uses TRBV29-1 with TRBJ2-2; D is unresolved. CDR3 length: 18 residues. The germline CDR1 and CDR2 sequences are SQVTM and ANQGSEA. CDR3 DNA: TGCCGCGTTGAAGATCTTCTTTCCCGCGACAAGCACCCCGGGGAGCTGTTTTTT. This encodes CRVEDLLSRDKHPGELFF.

On this clonotype: The junction shows a germline mismatch at one end, possibly a read error. V and J are TRBV4-1 and TRBJ1-5, with D tentatively TRBD1 (5 bases). There are 15 residues in the CDR3. From germline, CDR1 is MGHRA and CDR2 YSYEKL. The CDR3 DNA reads TGCGCCCGCCGCCCAGAGGCAGGGATCTATCGGCCCCCGCATTTT. Amino acid sequence: CARRPEAGIYRPPHF.

About this clonotype: Germline and junction disagree at one end, which may indicate a read error. This chain uses TRBV2 with TRBJ2-1, with D maybe TRBD2 (7 bases). The germline gives CDR1 SNHLY, CDR2 FYNNEI. The length of the CDR3 is 13 residues. The CDR3, as DNA: TGTGCCGGTGACCCGGGGGGCTACAATGCGCAGTTCTTC. Its protein product is CAGDPGGYNAQFF.

This clonotype is labeled as medium-sized. The chain is built from TRBV30 and TRBJ2-5; D may be TRBD1 or TRBD2 (5 bases each). This CDR3 is built from 15 residues. Germline V gives CDR1 GTSNPN, CDR2 SVGIG (reference sequence). Trimming pared 4 bases from V and 4 bases from J, leaving 19 bases between. CDR3 in DNA: TGTGCCTGGACCCCTCTAGGTGGGGCGGGAGAGACCCAGTACTTC. It encodes CAWTPLGGAGETQYF.

The chain joins TRBV9 to TRBJ2-1, with D unresolved. Germline values: CDR1 SGDLS, CDR2 YYNGEE. The CDR3 is made up of 13 amino acids. The V end lost 0 bases, the J end lost 5 bases, and 6 bases lay between the germline ends. The CDR3 here is CASSVGVDNEQFF. In nucleotides, the CDR3 is TGTGCCAGCAGCGTAGGCGTAGACAATGAGCAGTTCTTC.

The gene calls are TRBV13 and TRBJ1-4; D possibly corresponds to TRBD1 (6 bases). The CDR3 sequence is 15 residues long. CDR1 PRHDT and CDR2 FYEKMQ come from the germline V gene (reference sequence). The V gene lost 0 bases and the J gene lost 3 bases, with 8 bases spanning the gap. CDR3: CASSLGGGPNEKLFF. The CDR3 DNA reads TGTGCCAGCAGCTTAGGAGGGGGACCTAATGAAAAACTGTTTTTT.

This clonotype appeared many times. The chain uses TRBV13 and TRBJ2-1; tentatively, D is TRBD2 (5 bases). The germline gives CDR1 PRHDT, CDR2 FYEKMQ (reference sequence). The CDR3 has 15 residues. Trimming removed 4 bases from V and 6 bases from J, with 16 bases in between. CDR3 in amino acids: CASSSQRAEFNEQFF. For the CDR3, the DNA is TGTGCCAGCAGCTCCCAGAGGGCAGAATTCAATGAGCAGTTCTTC.

The V call is TRBV5-1, the J call TRBJ2-4, with TRBD2 matching 9 bases. Germline CDR1 and CDR2: SGHRS and YFSETQ. The trim removed 0 bases at V and 6 bases at J, leaving 16 bases unmatched. This CDR3 contains 19 residues. CDR3 DNA: TGCGCCAGCAGCTTGGATTCCGCGGCGGGAGGGCGGCGGTTAAACATTCAGTACTTC. Protein product: CASSLDSAAGGRRLNIQYF.

This clonotype was counted many times. The chain joins TRBV3-1 to TRBJ2-3, with D hard to call. CDR3 length: 16 amino acids. In germline, CDR1 is LGHDT, CDR2 YNNKEL (reference sequence). Trimming left V 0 bases short and J 5 bases short, with 15 bases between. As DNA, the CDR3 is TGTGCCAGCAGCCAAGATGAACACCCACTGGGAGATACGCAGTATTTT. This encodes CASSQDEHPLGDTQYF.

Turning to this clonotype: A read error may be the cause here, since a much bigger clone is one base away. The chain carries TRBV19 and TRBJ2-5; D assignment may be TRBD1 or TRBD2 (5 bases each). The germline CDR1 and CDR2 sequences are LNHDA and SQIVND (reference sequence). V lost 3 bases to trimming and J lost 2 bases, with 13 bases between them. The CDR3 loop spans 15 amino acids. This chain's CDR3 is CASSIGRGGQETQYF. The CDR3 nucleotides are TGTGCCAGTAGTATCGGACGGGGCGGACAAGAGACCCAGTACTTC.

Worth noting for this clonotype: A read error may be the cause here, since a much bigger clone is one base away. The rearrangement joins TRBV11-2 to TRBJ2-3; no clear D gene. This CDR3 region has 14 residues. The V gene lost 4 bases and the J gene lost 6 bases, with 14 bases spanning the gap. Germline V CDR1 and CDR2: SGHAT, FQNNGV. CDR3 sequence (DNA): TGTGCCAGCAGCTCGACAAGGGCGCCGGATACGCAGTATTTT. This gives the protein CASSSTRAPDTQYF.

In its sample, this clonotype is medium-sized. The rearrangement uses TRBV9 and TRBJ2-2; D is ambiguous. The CDR3 has 13 amino acids. Germline V gene sequence: CDR1 SGDLS, CDR2 YYNGEE. Deletions cut 0 bases from V and 6 bases from J, with 6 bases between. The CDR3 region has the DNA TGTGCCAGCAGCGTAGTGAGTCCCGGGGAGCTGTTTTTT. Residues: CASSVVSPGELFF.

This clonotype is medium-sized within its sample. V is TRBV19 and J is TRBJ2-3; D may be TRBD2 (6 bases). In germline, CDR1 is LNHDA, CDR2 SQIVND (reference sequence). The V gene lost 6 bases and the J gene lost 2 bases, with 18 bases spanning the gap. The CDR3 runs 16 residues. As DNA, the CDR3 is TGTGCCAGTAGCCCCCCGGGGGTCCCCCTCACAGATACGCAGTATTTT. It yields the protein CASSPPGVPLTDTQYF.

This clonotype appeared many times. The rearrangement uses TRBV5-4 and TRBJ1-2, with D perhaps matching TRBD1 (6 bases). V was clipped by 2 bases and J by 6 bases, with 11 bases between them. Germline V gene sequence: CDR1 SGHNT, CDR2 YYREEE (reference sequence). The CDR3 length is 13 residues. The CDR3 loop is CASSFRGGNGYTF. CDR3 DNA sequence: TGTGCCAGCAGCTTTAGAGGGGGGAATGGCTACACCTTC.

The rearrangement uses TRBV3-1 and TRBJ2-7, with TRBD2 matching over 8 bases. This CDR3 is 14 amino acids long. Germline lookup yields CDR1 LGHDT and CDR2 YNNKEL (reference sequence). J lost 3 bases, V lost 7 bases, and 8 bases had no gene match. In DNA, the CDR3 is TGTGCCAGCACCCGGGGGGGGCGAAGCTACGAGCAGTACTTC. Amino acids: CASTRGGRSYEQYF.

In this sample, this clonotype turned up a few times. The rearrangement uses TRBV10-3 and TRBJ2-3; 13 bases line up with TRBD2. The germline V gene has CDR1 ENHRY and CDR2 SYGVKD. Trimming cost V 10 bases and J 2 bases; bases outside gene matches: 6. CDR3 length: 15 residues. CDR3 DNA sequence: TGTGCCACCCGACTAGCGGGGGGAGACACAGATACGCAGTATTTT. Protein sequence: CATRLAGGDTDTQYF.

This clonotype came up many times. V and J are TRBV7-9 and TRBJ2-3, with D unclear. The germline V gene encodes CDR1 SEHNR and CDR2 FQNEAQ (reference sequence). The CDR3 extends over 15 amino acids. Trimming shortened V by 1 base and J by 0 bases, and 8 bases separated the two germline ends. The CDR3 region has the DNA TGTGCCAGCAGCTTAGAAGTCGGCAGCACAGATACGCAGTATTTT. Translating gives CASSLEVGSTDTQYF.

This clonotype was observed at least ten times. The rearrangement links TRBV6-6 to TRBJ2-7; D possibly uses TRBD1 or TRBD2 (5 bases each). The germline gives CDR1 MNHNY, CDR2 SVGAGI (reference sequence). Trimming took off 4 bases at V and 4 bases at J, with 14 bases between the two ends. The CDR3 loop spans 14 amino acids. The CDR3 sequence: CASSWGTPRYEQYF. CDR3 nucleotide sequence: TGTGCCAGCAGTTGGGGGACCCCGAGATACGAGCAGTACTTC.

By share, this clonotype ranks as medium-sized. J is TRBJ2-3 and V is TRBV12-3 or TRBV12-4, with D possibly matching TRBD1 (6 bases). V was pared by 2 bases and J by 6 bases, with 15 bases between. The CDR3 runs to 15 residues. CDR3 residues: CASSLSASGDDTQYF. In DNA, the CDR3 is TGTGCCAGCAGTTTATCGGCGTCAGGGGACGATACGCAGTATTTT.

This clonotype was seen ten or more times. The V call is TRBV20-1, the J call TRBJ1-5; D unclear. Trimming shortened V by 2 bases and J by 0 bases, and 14 bases separated the two germline ends. Germline loops: CDR1 DFQATT, CDR2 SNEGSKA (reference sequence). This CDR3 is built from 16 residues. Written as DNA, the CDR3 is TGCAGTGCTAGACCCAGCACGGAAGATAGCAATCAGCCCCAGCATTTT. Translation: CSARPSTEDSNQPQHF.

This clonotype was seen at least ten times. For the CDR3, the DNA is TGTGCCAGCAGCGTAAGTGGCCACGACAAGGAAGAGCAGTACTTC. Its translation: CASSVSGHDKEEQYF. V and J are TRBV9 and TRBJ2-7, with unresolved D. CDR1 is SGDLS and CDR2 is YYNGEE in the germline V gene. Trimming stripped 1 base from V and 7 bases from J, with 18 bases between. The CDR3 spans 15 residues. Drawing the rest from reference TRBV9 and TRBJ2-7, the complete variable domain is DSGVTQTPKHLITATGQRVTLRCSPRSGDLSVYWYQQSLDQGLQFLIQYYNGEERAKGNILERFSAQQFPDLHSELNLSSLELGDSALYFCASSVSGHDKEEQYFGPGTRLTVT.